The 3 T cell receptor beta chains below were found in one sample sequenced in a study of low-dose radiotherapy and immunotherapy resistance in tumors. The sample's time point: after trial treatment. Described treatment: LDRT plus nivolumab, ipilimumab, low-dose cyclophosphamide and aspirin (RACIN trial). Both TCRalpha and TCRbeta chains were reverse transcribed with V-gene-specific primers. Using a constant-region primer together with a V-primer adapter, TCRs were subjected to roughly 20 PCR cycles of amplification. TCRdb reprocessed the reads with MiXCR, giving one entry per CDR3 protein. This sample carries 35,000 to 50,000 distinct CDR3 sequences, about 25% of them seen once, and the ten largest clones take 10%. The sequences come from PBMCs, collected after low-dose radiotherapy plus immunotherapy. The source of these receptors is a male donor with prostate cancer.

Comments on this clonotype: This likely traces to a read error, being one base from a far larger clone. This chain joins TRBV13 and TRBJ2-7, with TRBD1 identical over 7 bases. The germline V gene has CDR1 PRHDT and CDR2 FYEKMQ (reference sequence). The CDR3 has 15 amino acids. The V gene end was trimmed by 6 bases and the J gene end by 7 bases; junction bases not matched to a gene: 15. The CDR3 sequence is CASSEGWTGLGEQYF. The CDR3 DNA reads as TGTGCCAGCAGTGAAGGGTGGACAGGCTTGGGAGAGCAGTACTTC.

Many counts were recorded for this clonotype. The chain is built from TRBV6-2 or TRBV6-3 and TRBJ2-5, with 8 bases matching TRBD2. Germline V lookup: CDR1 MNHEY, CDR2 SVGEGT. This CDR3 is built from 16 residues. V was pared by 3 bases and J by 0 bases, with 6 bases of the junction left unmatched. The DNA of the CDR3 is TGTGCCAGCAGTTATGGCGGGAGGCCGTACCAAGAGACCCAGTACTTC. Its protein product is CASSYGGRPYQETQYF.

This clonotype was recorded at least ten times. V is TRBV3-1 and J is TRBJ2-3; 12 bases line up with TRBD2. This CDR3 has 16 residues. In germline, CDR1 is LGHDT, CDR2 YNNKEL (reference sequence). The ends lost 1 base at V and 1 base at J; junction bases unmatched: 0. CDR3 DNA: TGTGCCAGCAGCCAAGGACTAGCGGGGGGCACAGATACGCAGTATTTT. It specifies CASSQGLAGGTDTQYF.